This record concerns one T cell receptor (beta chain) sequence. What it binds is unknown. The data belong to a study of CXCR3-negative and CXCR3-positive naive CD8 T cells. Whole-study results and caveats: Researchers report that CXCR3-positive naive cells carry more hydrophobic TRB CDR3s than CXCR3-negative naive cells. Both naive subsets carried similar amounts of surface CD5, so TCR strength was inferred from TRB CDR3 properties.

This CDR3 region has 11 residues. Germline V gene lookup returns CDR1 SQVTM and CDR2 ANQGSEA. UMI labels and 5' RACE were used to prepare the TRB cDNA libraries. TCRdb processed the 5' RACE reads again and assigns one entry to each CDR3 protein, with no DNA. This table holds 60,000 to 65,000 distinct CDR3 sequences. This receptor was identified in a human donor in good health. Some clones in this sample may be carry-over from other donors' samples. The chain uses TRBV29-1 and TRBJ2-7; TCRdb reports TRBD2, a call that lacks DNA to check it against. Sequences were obtained from naive CXCR3+ CD8+ T cells from blood. Subset meaning: CD45RO-CCR7+CD27+CD95- naive CD8+ T cells expressing CXCR3 (TNR3+). CDR3 protein: CSAGLSYEQYF.